This entry lists 4 T cell receptor beta chains sequenced from one sample in a study of CD8 T cells in ankylosing spondylitis. TCRdb re-called the 5' RACE reads with MiXCR, one entry per CDR3 protein. The data contain roughly 240,000 distinct CDR3 sequences, under 8.5% of them singletons. Sequenced input: blood, either unsorted or a sorted T cell fraction (not recorded which). The receptors stem from a female donor with ankylosing spondylitis or in good health (not recorded which).

Of note for this clonotype: Relative to the germline gene, one junction end is altered; a read error may explain this. The chain joins TRBV7-2 to TRBJ2-7, with D possibly TRBD1 on 5 matching bases. Germline V CDR1 and CDR2: SGHTA, FQGNSA. This CDR3 comprises 14 residues. The CDR3 DNA reads TGTGCCAGCAGGAGACAGTTCTCCTCCTACGAGCAGTGCTTC. Its protein is CASRRQFSSYEQCF.

This clonotype came up many times. CDR3 amino acids: CASSFRRYQPQHF. As DNA, the CDR3 is TGTGCCAGCAGCTTCAGGCGGTATCAGCCCCAGCATTTT. The chain joins TRBV5-6 to TRBJ1-5; no definite D call. CDR1 SGHDT and CDR2 YYEEEE come from the germline V gene. The V and J ends lost 2 bases and 5 bases respectively, with 8 bases between them. The CDR3 covers 13 residues.

This clonotype has at least ten counts. V usage is TRBV29-1 and J usage is TRBJ1-1, with D possibly TRBD1 on 5 matching bases. The germline V gene encodes CDR1 SQVTM and CDR2 ANQGSEA. Trimming removed 6 bases at V and 5 bases at J, with 19 bases between. There are 14 residues in the CDR3. The CDR3 DNA is TGCAGCGTACGCCCGATGGAAGGGGCAACTGAAGCTTTCTTT. This translates into CSVRPMEGATEAFF.

The CDR3 DNA is TGTGCCAGCAGCTTAGCGCGAGGTAGCGGGAGAGTCAGCAATGAGCAGTTCTTC. It is translated as CASSLARGSGRVSNEQFF. The chain links TRBV7-2 to TRBJ2-1; TRBD2 matches 9 bases. CDR3 length equals 18 residues. V lost 0 bases, J lost 6 bases, and 12 bases stayed unmatched. Germline V lookup: CDR1 SGHTA, CDR2 FQGNSA.